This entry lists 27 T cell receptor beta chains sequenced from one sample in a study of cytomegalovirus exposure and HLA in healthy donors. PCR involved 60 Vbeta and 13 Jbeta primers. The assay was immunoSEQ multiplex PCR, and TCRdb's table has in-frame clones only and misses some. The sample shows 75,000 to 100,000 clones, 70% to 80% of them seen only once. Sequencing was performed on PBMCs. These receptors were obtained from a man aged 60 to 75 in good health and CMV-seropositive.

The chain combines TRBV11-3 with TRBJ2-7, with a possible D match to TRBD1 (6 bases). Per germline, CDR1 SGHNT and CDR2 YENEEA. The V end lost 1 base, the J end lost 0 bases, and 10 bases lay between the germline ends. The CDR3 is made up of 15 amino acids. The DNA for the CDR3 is TGTGCCAGCAGCTTAGGGGGGCCCACCTCCTACGAGCAGTACTTC. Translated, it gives CASSLGGPTSYEQYF.

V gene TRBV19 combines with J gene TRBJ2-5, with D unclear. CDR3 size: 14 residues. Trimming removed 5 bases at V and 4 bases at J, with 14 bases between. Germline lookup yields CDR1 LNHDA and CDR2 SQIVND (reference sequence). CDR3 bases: TGTGCCAGTAGTGTCCCCACTGAGGTAGAGACCCAGTACTTC. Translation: CASSVPTEVETQYF.

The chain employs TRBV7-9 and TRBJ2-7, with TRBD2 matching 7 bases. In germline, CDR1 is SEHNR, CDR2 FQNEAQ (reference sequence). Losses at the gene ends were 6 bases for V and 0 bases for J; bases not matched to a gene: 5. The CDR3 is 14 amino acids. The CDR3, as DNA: TGTGCCAGCAGTGCGAGGGACTACTCCTACGAGCAGTACTTC. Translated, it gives CASSARDYSYEQYF.

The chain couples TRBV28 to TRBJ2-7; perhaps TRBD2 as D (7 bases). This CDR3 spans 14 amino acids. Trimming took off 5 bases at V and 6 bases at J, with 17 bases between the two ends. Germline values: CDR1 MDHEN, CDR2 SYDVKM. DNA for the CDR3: TGTGCCAGCAGTCCGACGGGGGGACATCGCGAGCAGTACTTC. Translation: CASSPTGGHREQYF. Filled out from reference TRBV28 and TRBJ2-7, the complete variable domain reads DVKVTQSSRYLVKRTGEKVFLECVQDMDHENMFWYRQDPGLGLRLIYFSYDVKMKEKGDIPEGYSVSREKKERFSLILESASTNQTSMYLCASSPTGGHREQYFGPGTRLTVT.

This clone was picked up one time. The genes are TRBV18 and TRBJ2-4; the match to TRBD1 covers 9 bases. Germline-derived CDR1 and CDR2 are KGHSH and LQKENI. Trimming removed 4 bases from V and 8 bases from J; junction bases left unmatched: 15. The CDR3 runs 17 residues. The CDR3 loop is CASSQRTGQGGWDIQYF. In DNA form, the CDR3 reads TGTGCCAGCTCACAGAGGACGGGACAGGGAGGTTGGGACATTCAGTACTTC.

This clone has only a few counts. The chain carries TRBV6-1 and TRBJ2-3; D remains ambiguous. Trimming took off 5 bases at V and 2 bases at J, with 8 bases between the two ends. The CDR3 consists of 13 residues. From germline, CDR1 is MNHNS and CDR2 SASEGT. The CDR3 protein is CASSRVFTDTQYF. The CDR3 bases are TGTGCCAGCAGTCGGGTCTTCACAGATACGCAGTATTTT.

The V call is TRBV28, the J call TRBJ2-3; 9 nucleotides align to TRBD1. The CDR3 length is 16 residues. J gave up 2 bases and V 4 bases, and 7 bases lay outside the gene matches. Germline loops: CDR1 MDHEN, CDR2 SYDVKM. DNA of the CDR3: TGTGCCAGCAGTTCAGAGGACAGGGGATCCACAGATACGCAGTATTTT. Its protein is CASSSEDRGSTDTQYF.

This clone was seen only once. The CDR3 coding sequence is TGTGCCAGCAGTAAGACTAGCGGGGGGGCCCACAATGAGCAGTTCTTC. Residues: CASSKTSGGAHNEQFF. The chain recombines TRBV27 with TRBJ2-1; 14 bases are a match to TRBD2. Trimming took 5 bases from V and 5 from J; bases not matched to a gene: 5. Per germline, CDR1 MNHEY and CDR2 SMNVEV (reference sequence). CDR3 length: 16 residues.

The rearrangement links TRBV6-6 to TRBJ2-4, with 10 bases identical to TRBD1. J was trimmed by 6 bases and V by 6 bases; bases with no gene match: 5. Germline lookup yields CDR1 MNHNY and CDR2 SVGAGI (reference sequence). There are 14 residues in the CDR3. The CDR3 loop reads CASRTGGRGNIQYF. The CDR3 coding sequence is TGTGCCAGCAGGACAGGGGGCCGGGGAAACATTCAGTACTTC.

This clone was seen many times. In DNA, the CDR3 is TGTGCCAGCAGCCTCCAGACAGGGTTGAACACTGAAGCTTTCTTT. Protein sequence: CASSLQTGLNTEAFF. J is TRBJ1-1 and V is TRBV7-2, with 7 bases aligning to TRBD1. Germline V lookup: CDR1 SGHTA, CDR2 FQGNSA. This CDR3 has 15 residues. V lost 5 bases to trimming and J lost 0 bases; unmatched junction nucleotides: 6.

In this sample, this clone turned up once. The CDR3 sequence is CASSVATDSYGYTF. CDR3 nucleotides: TGTGCCAGCAGCGTAGCTACGGACTCCTATGGCTACACCTTC. The chain combines TRBV9 with TRBJ1-2; D call uncertain. Trimming stripped 0 bases from V and 4 bases from J, with 10 bases between. CDR3 length: 14 amino acids. Germline V gives CDR1 SGDLS, CDR2 YYNGEE.

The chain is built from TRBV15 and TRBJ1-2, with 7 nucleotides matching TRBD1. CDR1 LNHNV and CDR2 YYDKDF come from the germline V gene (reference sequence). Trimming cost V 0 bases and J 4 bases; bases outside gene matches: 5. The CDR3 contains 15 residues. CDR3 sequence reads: CATSREMTGSYGYTF. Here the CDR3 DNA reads TGTGCCACCAGCAGAGAGATGACAGGGTCCTATGGCTACACCTTC.

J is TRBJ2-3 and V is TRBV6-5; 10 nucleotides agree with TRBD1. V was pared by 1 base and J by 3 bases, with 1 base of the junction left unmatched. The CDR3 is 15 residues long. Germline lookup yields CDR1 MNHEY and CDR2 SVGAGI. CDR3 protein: CASSYWGQGTDTQYF. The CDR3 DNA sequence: TGTGCCAGCAGTTACTGGGGACAGGGGACAGATACGCAGTATTTT.

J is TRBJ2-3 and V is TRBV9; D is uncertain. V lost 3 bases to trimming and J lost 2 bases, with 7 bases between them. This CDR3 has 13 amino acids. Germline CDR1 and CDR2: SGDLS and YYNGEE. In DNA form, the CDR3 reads TGTGCCAGCAGCGAACGGTACACAGATACGCAGTATTTT. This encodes CASSERYTDTQYF.

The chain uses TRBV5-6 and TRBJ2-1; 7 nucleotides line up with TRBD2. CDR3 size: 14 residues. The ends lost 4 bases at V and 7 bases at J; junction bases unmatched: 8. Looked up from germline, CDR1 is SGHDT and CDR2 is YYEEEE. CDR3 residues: CASSGTTGGNEQFF. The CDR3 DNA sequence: TGTGCCAGCAGCGGGACTACCGGGGGAAATGAGCAGTTCTTC. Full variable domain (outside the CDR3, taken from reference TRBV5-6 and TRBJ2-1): DAGVTQSPTHLIKTRGQQVTLRCSPKSGHDTVSWYQQALGQGPQFIFQYYEEEERQRGNFPDRFSGHQFPNYSSELNVNALLLGDSALYLCASSGTTGGNEQFFGPGTRLTVL.

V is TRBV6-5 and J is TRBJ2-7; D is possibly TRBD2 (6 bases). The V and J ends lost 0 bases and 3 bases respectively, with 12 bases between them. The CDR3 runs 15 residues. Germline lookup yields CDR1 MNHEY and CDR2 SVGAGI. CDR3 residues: CASSYSFRESYEQYF. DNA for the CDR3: TGTGCCAGCAGTTACTCGTTTCGGGAGAGCTACGAGCAGTACTTC.

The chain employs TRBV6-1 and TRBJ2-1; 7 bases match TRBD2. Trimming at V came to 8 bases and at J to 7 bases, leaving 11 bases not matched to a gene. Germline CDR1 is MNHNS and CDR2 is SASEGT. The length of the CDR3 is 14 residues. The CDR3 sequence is CASEMGGGSNEQFF. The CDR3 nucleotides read TGTGCCAGCGAGATGGGCGGGGGATCGAATGAGCAGTTCTTC.

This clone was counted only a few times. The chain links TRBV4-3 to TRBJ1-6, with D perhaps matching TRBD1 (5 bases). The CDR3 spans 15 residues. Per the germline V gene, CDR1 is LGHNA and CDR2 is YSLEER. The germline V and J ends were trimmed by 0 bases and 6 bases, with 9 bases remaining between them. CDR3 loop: CASSQERQINSPLHF. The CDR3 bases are TGCGCCAGCAGCCAAGAGCGACAGATTAATTCACCCCTCCACTTT.

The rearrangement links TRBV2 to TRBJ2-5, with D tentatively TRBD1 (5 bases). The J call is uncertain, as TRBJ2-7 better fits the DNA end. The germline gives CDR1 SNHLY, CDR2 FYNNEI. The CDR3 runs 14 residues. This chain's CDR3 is CASINSDNFYEQYF. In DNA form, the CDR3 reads TGTGCCAGCATAAACTCGGACAACTTCTACGAGCAGTACTTC.

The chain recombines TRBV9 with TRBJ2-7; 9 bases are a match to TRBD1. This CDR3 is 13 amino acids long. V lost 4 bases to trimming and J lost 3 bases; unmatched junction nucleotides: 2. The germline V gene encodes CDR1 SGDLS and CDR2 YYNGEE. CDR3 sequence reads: CASSMGQGYEQYF. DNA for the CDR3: TGTGCCAGCAGCATGGGACAGGGCTACGAGCAGTACTTC.

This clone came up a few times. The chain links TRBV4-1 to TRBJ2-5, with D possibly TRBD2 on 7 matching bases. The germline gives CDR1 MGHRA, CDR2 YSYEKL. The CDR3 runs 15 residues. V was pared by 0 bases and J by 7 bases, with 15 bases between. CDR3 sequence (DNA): TGCGCCAGCAGCCAAGATCGGGGGGCCATAGTGACCCAGTACTTC. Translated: CASSQDRGAIVTQYF.

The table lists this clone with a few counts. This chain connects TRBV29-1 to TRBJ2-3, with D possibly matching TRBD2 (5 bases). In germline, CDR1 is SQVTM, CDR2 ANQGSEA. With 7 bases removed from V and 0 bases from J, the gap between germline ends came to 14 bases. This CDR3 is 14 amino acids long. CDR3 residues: CSATERSSTDTQYF. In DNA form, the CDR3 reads TGCAGCGCCACTGAGCGGTCTAGCACAGATACGCAGTATTTT.

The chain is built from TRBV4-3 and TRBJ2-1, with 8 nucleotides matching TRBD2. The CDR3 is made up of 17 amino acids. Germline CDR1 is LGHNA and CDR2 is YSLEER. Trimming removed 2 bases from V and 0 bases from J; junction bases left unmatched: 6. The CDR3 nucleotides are TGCGCCAGCAGCCAACACGGGGGGGCCTACTCCTACAATGAGCAGTTCTTC. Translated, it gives CASSQHGGAYSYNEQFF.

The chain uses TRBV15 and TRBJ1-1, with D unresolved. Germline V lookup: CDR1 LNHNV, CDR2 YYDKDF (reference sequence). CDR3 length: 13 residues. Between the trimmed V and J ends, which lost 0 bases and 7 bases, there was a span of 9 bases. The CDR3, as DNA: TGTGCCACCAGCAGAGAGAGGCAGTTTGAAGCTTTCTTT. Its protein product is CATSRERQFEAFF.

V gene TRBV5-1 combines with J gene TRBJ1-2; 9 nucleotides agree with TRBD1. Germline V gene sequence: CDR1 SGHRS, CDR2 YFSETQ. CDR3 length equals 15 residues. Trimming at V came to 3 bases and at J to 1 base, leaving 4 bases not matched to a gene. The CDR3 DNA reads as TGCGCCAGCAGCTCACAGGGGGCGCTTAACTATGGCTACACCTTC. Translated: CASSSQGALNYGYTF.

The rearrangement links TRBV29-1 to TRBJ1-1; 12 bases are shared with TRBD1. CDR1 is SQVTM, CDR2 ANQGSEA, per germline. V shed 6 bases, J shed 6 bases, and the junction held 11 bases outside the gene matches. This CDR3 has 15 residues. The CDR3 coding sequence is TGCAGCGTGCTCAGAGGGACAGGGGGCGTCTCTGAAGCTTTCTTT. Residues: CSVLRGTGGVSEAFF.

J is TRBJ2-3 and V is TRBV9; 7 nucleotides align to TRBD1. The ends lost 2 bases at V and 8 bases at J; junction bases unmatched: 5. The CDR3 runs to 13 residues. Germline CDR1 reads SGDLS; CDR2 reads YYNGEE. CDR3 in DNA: TGTGCCAGCAGCGTGGACAGGTACGGTACGCAGTATTTT. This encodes CASSVDRYGTQYF. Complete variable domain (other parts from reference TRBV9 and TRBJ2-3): DSGVTQTPKHLITATGQRVTLRCSPRSGDLSVYWYQQSLDQGLQFLIQYYNGEERAKGNILERFSAQQFPDLHSELNLSSLELGDSALYFCASSVDRYGTQYFGPGTRLTVL.